This is a list of T cell receptor beta chains from one sample in a study of shared clonotypes between healthy human individuals. Profiling relied on immunoSEQ multiplex PCR, and the TCRdb table lists in-frame clones only, not all of them. Of almost 700,000 clones in the sample, about 92% were seen once. Sequencing was done on a sample of naive CD8+ T cells sorted from blood. Every receptor here comes from a man aged 25-45 years in good health. The CDR3 runs from the conserved cysteine through the conserved F or W. A D gene is named only where the DNA matches it firmly. Clone size, where shown, is once, few, many, or a class for clones that have expanded.

V	J	size	D	DNA	CDR3
TRBV10-2	TRBJ1-2	once	.	TGCGCCAGCATGCCGGGACACCTTTATGGCTACACCTTC	CASMPGHLYGYTF
TRBV6-5	TRBJ2-1	.	.	TGTGCCAGCAGTACAGGTGGAAACAATGAGCAGTTCTTC	CASSTGGNNEQFF
TRBV14	TRBJ1-1	.	.	TGTGCCAGCAGCCTTTTAGGGGGGCGGTCTGAAGCTTTCTTT	CASSLLGGRSEAFF
TRBV5-1	TRBJ2-2	.	TRBD1	TGCGCCAGCAGCTTGGAACAGGGGGCCGGGGAGCTGTTTTTT	CASSLEQGAGELFF
TRBV9	TRBJ2-5	.	TRBD1	TGTGCCAGCAGCGGAGGACAGGCGGTGTACCAAGAGACCCAGTACTTC	CASSGGQAVYQETQYF
TRBV6-5	TRBJ2-2	.	.	TGTGCCAGCACTCACGGCGGTACCGGGGAGCTGTTTTTT	CASTHGGTGELFF
TRBV6-1	TRBJ2-7	few	.	TGTGCCAGCAGTGAAAAGGTACACCCGAGATACGAGCAGTACTTC	CASSEKVHPRYEQYF
TRBV19	TRBJ2-7	.	TRBD1	TGTGCCAGTAATGACAGGGGCCTATCCTACGAGCAGTACTTC	CASNDRGLSYEQYF
TRBV27	TRBJ2-1	.	TRBD2	TGTGCCACCTCGGGAGGGCCGGTCAATGAGCAGTTCTTC	CATSGGPVNEQFF
TRBV5-5	TRBJ2-7	.	.	TGTGCCAGCAGCTTGGTAAGGGGAAGTGGGTACGAGCAGTACTTC	CASSLVRGSGYEQYF
TRBV19	TRBJ2-5	.	TRBD2	TGTGCCAGTCGGGCGGGAGGGTTGGAAGAGACCCAGTACTTC	CASRAGGLEETQYF
TRBV13	TRBJ2-1	.	.	TGTGCCAGCAGCTTACACATGGGCAATGAGCAGTTCTTC	CASSLHMGNEQFF
TRBV4-1	TRBJ1-1	few	.	TGCGCCAGCAGCCAAGTACTAGGGGCTGAAGCTTTCTTT	CASSQVLGAEAFF
TRBV28	TRBJ2-2	.	TRBD2	TGTGCCAGCAGTCTGATACTAGCGGAGAACACCGGGGAGCTGTTTTTT	CASSLILAENTGELFF
TRBV7-9	TRBJ2-1	.	TRBD2	TGTGCCAGCACGGGAGGGGATAAATACAATGAGCAGTTCTTC	CASTGGDKYNEQFF
TRBV28	TRBJ1-4	.	TRBD1	TGTGCCAGCATATCCCCGGACAGGGGCGAGACAAGACTGTTTTTT	CASISPDRGETRLFF